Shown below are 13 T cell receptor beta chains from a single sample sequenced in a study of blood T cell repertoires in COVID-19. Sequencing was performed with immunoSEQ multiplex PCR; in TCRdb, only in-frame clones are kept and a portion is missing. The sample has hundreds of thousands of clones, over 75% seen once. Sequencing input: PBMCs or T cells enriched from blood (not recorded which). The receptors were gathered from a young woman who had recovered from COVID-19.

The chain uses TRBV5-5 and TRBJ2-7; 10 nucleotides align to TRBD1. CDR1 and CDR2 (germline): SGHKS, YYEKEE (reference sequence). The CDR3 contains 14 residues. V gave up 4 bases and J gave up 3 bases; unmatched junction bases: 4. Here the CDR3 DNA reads TGTGCCAGCAGCCCGGGACAGGGGAGCTACGAGCAGTACTTC. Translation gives CASSPGQGSYEQYF. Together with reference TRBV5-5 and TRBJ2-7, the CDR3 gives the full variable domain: DAGVTQSPTHLIKTRGQQVTLRCSPISGHKSVSWYQQVLGQGPQFIFQYYEKEERGRGNFPDRFSARQFPNYSSELNVNALLLGDSALYLCASSPGQGSYEQYFGPGTRLTVT.

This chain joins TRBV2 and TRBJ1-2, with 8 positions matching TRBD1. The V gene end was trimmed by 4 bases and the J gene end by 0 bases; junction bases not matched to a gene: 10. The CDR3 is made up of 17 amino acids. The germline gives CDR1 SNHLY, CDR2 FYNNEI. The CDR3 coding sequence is TGTGCCAGCAGTGCCCAGGGGGCGGGTGGAGCTAACTATGGCTACACCTTC. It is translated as CASSAQGAGGANYGYTF.

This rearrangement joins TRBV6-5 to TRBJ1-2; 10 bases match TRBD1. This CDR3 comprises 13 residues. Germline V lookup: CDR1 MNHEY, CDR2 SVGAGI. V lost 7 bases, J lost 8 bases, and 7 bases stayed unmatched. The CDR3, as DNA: TGTGCCAGCAAGGGACAGGGGAGTGACGGCTACACCTTC. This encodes CASKGQGSDGYTF.

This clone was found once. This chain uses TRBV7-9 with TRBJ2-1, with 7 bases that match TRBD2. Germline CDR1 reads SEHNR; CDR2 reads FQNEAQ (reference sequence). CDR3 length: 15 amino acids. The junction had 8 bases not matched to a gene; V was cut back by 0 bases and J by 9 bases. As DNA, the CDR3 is TGTGCCAGCAGCTTAGCGACGAGGGAGGGAGGTGAGCAGTTCTTC. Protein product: CASSLATREGGEQFF.

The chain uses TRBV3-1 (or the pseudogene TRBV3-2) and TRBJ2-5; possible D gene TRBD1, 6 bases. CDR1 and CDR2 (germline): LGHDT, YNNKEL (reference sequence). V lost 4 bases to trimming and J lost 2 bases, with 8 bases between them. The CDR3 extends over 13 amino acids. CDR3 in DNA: TGTGCCAGCAGCCGGACAGTACAAGAGACCCAGTACTTC. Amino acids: CASSRTVQETQYF.

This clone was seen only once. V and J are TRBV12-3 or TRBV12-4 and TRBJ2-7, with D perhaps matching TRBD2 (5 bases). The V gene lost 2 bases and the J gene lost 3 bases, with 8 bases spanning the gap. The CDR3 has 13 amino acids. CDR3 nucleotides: TGTGCCAGCAGTTTATTGGGGAGCTACGAGCAGTACTTC. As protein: CASSLLGSYEQYF.

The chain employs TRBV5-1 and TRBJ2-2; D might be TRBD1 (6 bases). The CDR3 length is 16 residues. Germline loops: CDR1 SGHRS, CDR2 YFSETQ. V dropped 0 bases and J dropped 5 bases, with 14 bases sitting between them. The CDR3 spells CASSLGNRERTGELFF. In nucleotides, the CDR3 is TGCGCCAGCAGCTTGGGTAACAGGGAGAGGACCGGGGAGCTGTTTTTT. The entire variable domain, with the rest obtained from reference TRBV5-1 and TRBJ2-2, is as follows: KAGVTQTPRYLIKTRGQQVTLSCSPISGHRSVSWYQQTPGQGLQFLFEYFSETQRNKGNFPGRFSGRQFSNSRSEMNVSTLELGDSALYLCASSLGNRERTGELFFGEGSRLTVL.

CDR3 DNA: TGTGCCAGCAGCTTAGATGCTCGGGACAATGAGCAGTTCTTC. Amino acids: CASSLDARDNEQFF. The chain joins TRBV11-2 to TRBJ2-1; D is uncertain. Trimming took off 0 bases at V and 5 bases at J, with 8 bases between the two ends. The germline V gene has CDR1 SGHAT and CDR2 FQNNGV. The CDR3 has 14 amino acids.

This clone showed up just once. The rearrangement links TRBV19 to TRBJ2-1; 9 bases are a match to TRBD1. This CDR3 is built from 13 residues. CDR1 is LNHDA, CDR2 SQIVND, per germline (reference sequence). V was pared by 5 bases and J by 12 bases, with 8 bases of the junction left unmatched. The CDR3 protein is CASSWTGDRGQFF. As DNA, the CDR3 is TGTGCCAGTAGTTGGACAGGGGATAGAGGGCAGTTCTTC.

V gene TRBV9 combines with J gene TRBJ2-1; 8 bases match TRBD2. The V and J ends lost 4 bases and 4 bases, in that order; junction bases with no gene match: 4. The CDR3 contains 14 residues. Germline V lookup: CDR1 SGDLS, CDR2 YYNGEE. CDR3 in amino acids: CASSPREGYNEQFF. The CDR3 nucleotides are TGTGCCAGCAGCCCCCGGGAGGGTTACAATGAGCAGTTCTTC.

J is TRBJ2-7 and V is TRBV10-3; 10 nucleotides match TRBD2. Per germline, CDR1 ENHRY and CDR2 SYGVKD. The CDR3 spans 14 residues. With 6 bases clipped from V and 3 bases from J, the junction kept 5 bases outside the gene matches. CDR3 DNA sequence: TGTGCCATCAGAGAGCGGGGGGGCCTCTACGAGCAGTACTTC. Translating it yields CAIRERGGLYEQYF.

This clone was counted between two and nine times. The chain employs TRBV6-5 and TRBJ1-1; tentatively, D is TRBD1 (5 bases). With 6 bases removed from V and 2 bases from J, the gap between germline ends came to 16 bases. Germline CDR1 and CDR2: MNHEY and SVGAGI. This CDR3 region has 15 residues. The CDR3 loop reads CASSFRAGSNTEAFF. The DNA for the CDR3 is TGTGCCAGCAGCTTTAGGGCAGGGTCCAACACTGAAGCTTTCTTT.

CDR3 sequence reads: CASSLRSEAFF. The CDR3, as DNA: TGTGCCAGCAGTTTACGGAGTGAAGCTTTCTTT. The rearrangement joins TRBV28 to TRBJ1-1; D remains ambiguous. This CDR3 is built from 11 residues. Germline V gives CDR1 MDHEN, CDR2 SYDVKM. V dropped 2 bases and J dropped 7 bases, with 5 bases sitting between them.